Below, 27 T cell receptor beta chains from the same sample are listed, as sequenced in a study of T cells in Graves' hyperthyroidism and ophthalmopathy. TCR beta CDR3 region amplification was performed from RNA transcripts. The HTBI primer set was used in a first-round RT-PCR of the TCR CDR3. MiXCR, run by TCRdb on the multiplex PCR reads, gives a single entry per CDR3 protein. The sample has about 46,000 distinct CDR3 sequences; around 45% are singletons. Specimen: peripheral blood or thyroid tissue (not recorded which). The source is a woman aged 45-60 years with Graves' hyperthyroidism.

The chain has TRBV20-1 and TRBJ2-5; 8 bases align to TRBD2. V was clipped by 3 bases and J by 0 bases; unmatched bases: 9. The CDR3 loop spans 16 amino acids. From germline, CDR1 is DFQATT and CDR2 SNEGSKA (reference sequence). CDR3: CSASNPTSAYQETQYF. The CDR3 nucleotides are TGCAGTGCTAGTAATCCGACTAGCGCGTACCAAGAGACCCAGTACTTC.

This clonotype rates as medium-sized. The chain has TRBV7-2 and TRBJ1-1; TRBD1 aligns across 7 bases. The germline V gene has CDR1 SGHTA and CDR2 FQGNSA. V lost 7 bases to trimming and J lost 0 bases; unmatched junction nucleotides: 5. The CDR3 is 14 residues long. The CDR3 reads CASTRDSLNTEAFF. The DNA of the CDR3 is TGTGCCAGCACCCGGGACAGCCTGAACACTGAAGCTTTCTTT. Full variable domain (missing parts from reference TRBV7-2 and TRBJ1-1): GAGVSQSPSNKVTEKGKDVELRCDPISGHTALYWYRQSLGQGLEFLIYFQGNSAPDKSGLPSDRFSAERTGGSVSTLTIQRTQQEDSAVYLCASTRDSLNTEAFFGQGTRLTVV.

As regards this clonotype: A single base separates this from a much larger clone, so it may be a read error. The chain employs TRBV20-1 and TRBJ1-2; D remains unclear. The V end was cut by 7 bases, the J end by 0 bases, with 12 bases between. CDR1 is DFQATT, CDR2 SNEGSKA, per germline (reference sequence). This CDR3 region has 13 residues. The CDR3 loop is CSGIAGSNYGYTF. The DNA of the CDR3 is TGCAGTGGAATAGCCGGCTCTAACTATGGCTACACCTTC.

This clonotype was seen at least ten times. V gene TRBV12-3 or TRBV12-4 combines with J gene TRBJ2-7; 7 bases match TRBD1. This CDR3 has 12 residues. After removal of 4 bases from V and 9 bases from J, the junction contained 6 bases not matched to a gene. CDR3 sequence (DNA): TGTGCCAGCAGTTCTTCTGCAGGGGGGCAGTACTTC. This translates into CASSSSAGGQYF.

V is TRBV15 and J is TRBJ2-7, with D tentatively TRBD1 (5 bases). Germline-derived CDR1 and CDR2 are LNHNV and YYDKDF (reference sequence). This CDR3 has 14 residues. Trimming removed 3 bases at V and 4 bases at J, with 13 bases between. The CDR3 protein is CATSSYRCLYEQYF. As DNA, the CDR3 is TGTGCCACCAGCAGTTACAGGTGCCTATACGAGCAGTACTTC.

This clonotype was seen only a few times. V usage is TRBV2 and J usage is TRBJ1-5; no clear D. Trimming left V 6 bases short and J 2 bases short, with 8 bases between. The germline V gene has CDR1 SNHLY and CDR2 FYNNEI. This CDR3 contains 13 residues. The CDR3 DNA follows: TGTGCCAGCAGCAAAAGCGGCAATCAGCCCCAGCATTTT. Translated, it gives CASSKSGNQPQHF. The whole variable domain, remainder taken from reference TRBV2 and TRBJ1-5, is EPEVTQTPSHQVTQMGQEVILRCVPISNHLYFYWYRQILGQKVEFLVSFYNNEISEKSEIFDDQFSVERPDGSNFTLKIRSTKLEDSAMYFCASSKSGNQPQHFGDGTRLSIL.

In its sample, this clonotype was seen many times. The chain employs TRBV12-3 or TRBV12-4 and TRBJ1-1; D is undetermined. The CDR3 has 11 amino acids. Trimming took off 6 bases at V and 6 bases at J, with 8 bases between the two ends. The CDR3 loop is CASSFLSEAFF. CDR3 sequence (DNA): TGTGCCAGCAGCTTCTTATCTGAAGCTTTCTTT.

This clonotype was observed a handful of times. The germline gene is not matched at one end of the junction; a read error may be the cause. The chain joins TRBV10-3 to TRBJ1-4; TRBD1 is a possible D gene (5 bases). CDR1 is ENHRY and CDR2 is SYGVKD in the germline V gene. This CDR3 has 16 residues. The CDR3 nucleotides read TGTGCCAGCAGTGAAGTTGACGGGGGATCTAATGAAAAACTGCTTTTT. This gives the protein CASSEVDGGSNEKLLF.

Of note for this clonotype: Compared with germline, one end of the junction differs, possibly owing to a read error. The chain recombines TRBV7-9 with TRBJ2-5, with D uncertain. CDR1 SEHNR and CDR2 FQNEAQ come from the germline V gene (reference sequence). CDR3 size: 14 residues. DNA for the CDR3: TGTGCCTGCAGCCGGGCCGTCTGGAGAGAGACTCAGTACTTC. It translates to CACSRAVWRETQYF.

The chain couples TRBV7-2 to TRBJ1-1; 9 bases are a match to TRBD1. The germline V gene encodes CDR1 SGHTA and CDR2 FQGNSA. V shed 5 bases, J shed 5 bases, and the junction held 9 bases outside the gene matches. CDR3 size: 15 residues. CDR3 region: CASSEGTGLGTEAFF. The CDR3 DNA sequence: TGTGCCAGCAGCGAAGGGACAGGGCTAGGGACTGAAGCTTTCTTT. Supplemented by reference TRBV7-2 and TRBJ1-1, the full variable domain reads GAGVSQSPSNKVTEKGKDVELRCDPISGHTALYWYRQSLGQGLEFLIYFQGNSAPDKSGLPSDRFSAERTGGSVSTLTIQRTQQEDSAVYLCASSEGTGLGTEAFFGQGTRLTVV.

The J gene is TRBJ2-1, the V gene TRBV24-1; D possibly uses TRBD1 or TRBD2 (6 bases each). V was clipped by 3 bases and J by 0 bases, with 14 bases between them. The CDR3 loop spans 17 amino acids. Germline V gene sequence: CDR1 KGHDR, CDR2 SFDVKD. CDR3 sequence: CATSDPGGRSSYNEQFF. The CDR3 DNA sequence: TGTGCCACCAGTGATCCCGGGGGCCGAAGCTCCTACAATGAGCAGTTCTTC.

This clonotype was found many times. The CDR3 here is CASSLRRGAYGYTF. CDR3 DNA sequence: TGTGCCAGCAGTTTAAGGCGCGGCGCCTATGGCTACACCTTC. The chain combines TRBV28 with TRBJ1-2; D unclear. V was trimmed by 2 bases and J by 4 bases, leaving 11 bases between them. Germline lookup yields CDR1 MDHEN and CDR2 SYDVKM. This CDR3 contains 14 residues.

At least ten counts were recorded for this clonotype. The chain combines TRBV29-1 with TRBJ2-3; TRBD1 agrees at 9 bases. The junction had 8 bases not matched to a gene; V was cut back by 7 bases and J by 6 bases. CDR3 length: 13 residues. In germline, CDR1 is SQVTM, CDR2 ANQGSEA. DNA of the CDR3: TGCAGCGCTAAAGGACAGGGGCTTGATACGCAGTATTTT. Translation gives CSAKGQGLDTQYF.

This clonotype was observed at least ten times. The CDR3 DNA is TGCAGTGCTAGAAGCGGGAGCTCCTATAATTCACCCCTCCACTTT. It yields the protein CSARSGSSYNSPLHF. This chain connects TRBV20-1 to TRBJ1-6; unclear D gene. The ends were cut back, 2 bases at V and 0 bases at J, with 8 bases in the middle. Germline values: CDR1 DFQATT, CDR2 SNEGSKA (reference sequence). The CDR3 runs to 15 residues.

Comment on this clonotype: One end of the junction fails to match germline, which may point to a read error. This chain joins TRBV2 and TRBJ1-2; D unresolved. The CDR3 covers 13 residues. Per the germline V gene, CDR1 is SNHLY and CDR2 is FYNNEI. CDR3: CASSERENYGCTF. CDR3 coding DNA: TGTGCCAGCAGCGAAAGGGAAAACTATGGCTGCACCTTC.

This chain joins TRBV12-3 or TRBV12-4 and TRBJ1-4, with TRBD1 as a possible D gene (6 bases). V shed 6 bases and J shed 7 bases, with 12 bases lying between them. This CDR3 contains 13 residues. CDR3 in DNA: TGTGCCAGCAGAAGGGGGTTGCGTGAAAAACTGTTTTTT. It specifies CASRRGLREKLFF.

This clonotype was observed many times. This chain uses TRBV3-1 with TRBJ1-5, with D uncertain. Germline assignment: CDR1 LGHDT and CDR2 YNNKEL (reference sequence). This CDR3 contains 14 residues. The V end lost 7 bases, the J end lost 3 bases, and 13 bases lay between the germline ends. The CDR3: CASKVRGNNQPQHF. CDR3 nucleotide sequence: TGTGCCAGCAAAGTTCGGGGAAACAATCAGCCCCAGCATTTT.

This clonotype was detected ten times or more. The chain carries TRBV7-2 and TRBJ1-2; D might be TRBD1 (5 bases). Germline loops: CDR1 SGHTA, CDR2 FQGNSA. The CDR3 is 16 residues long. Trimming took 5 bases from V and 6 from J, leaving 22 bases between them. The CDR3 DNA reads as TGTGCCAGCAGCCCTAGAAGGGTGGGGGGTTTTCATGGCTACACCTTC. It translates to CASSPRRVGGFHGYTF.

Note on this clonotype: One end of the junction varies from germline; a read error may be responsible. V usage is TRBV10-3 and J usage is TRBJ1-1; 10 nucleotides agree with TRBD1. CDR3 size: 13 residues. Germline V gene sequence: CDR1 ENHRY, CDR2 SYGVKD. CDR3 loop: CAISGDRGIEALF. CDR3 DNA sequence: TGTGCCATCAGTGGGGACAGGGGTATTGAAGCTTTGTTT.

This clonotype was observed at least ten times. The CDR3 bases are TGTGCCAGCCGAGGACGGCACCCGAACACTGAAGCTTTCTTT. Residues: CASRGRHPNTEAFF. This sequence joins TRBV7-9 and TRBJ1-1; D is uncertain. The V end was cut by 8 bases, the J end by 1 base, with 14 bases between. The CDR3 has 14 amino acids. Germline CDR1 and CDR2: SEHNR and FQNEAQ (reference sequence).

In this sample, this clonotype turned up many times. Here the CDR3 reads CASSLQGNTEAFF. In nucleotides, the CDR3 is TGTGCCAGCAGCTTACAGGGGAACACTGAAGCTTTCTTT. This rearrangement joins TRBV11-2 to TRBJ1-1; perhaps TRBD1 as D (5 bases). The CDR3 totals 13 residues. CDR1 and CDR2 (germline): SGHAT, FQNNGV. V lost 2 bases and J lost 1, with 5 bases in between.

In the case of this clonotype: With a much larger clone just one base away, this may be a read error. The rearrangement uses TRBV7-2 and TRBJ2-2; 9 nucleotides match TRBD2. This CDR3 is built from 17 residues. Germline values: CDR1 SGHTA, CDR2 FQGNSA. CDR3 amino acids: CASRARGTSRATGGLFF. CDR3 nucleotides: TGTGCCAGCAGAGCCCGCGGGACTAGCAGAGCTACCGGGGGGCTGTTTTTT. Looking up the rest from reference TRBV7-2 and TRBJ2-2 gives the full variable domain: GAGVSQSPSNKVTEKGKDVELRCDPISGHTALYWYRQSLGQGLEFLIYFQGNSAPDKSGLPSDRFSAERTGGSVSTLTIQRTQQEDSAVYLCASRARGTSRATGGLFFGEGSRLTVL.

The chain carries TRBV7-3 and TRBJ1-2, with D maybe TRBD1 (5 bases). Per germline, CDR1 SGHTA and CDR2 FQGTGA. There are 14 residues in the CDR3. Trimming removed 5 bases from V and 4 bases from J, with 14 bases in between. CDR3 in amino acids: CASSRLGRAYGYTF. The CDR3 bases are TGTGCCAGCAGCCGATTGGGCAGGGCCTATGGCTACACCTTC.

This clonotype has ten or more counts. The CDR3 bases are TGCAGTGCTCAGGGACTAGGGCAAGAGACCCAGTACTTC. Translated: CSAQGLGQETQYF. The chain carries TRBV20-1 and TRBJ2-5; 8 nucleotides match TRBD2. CDR3 length: 13 amino acids. Trimming removed 5 bases from V and 2 bases from J; junction bases left unmatched: 4. Germline-derived CDR1 and CDR2 are DFQATT and SNEGSKA (reference sequence).

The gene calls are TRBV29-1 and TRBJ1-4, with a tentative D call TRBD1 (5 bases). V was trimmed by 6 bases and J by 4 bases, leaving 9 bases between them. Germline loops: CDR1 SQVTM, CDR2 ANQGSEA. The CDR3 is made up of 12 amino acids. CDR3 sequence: CSVWGSNEKLFF. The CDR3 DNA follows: TGCAGCGTCTGGGGGAGTAATGAAAAACTGTTTTTT.

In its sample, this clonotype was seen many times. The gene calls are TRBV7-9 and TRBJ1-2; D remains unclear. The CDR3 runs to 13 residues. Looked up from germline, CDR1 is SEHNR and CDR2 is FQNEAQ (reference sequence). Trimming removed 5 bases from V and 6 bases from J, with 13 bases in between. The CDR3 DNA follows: TGTGCCAGCAGCCCGGAGGGCCCTAATGGCTACACCTTC. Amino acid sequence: CASSPEGPNGYTF.

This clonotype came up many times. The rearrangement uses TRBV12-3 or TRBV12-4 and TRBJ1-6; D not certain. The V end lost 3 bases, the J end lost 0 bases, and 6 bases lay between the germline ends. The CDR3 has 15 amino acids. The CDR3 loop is CASSLADSYNSPLHF. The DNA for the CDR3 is TGTGCCAGCAGTTTGGCAGACTCCTATAATTCACCCCTCCACTTT.